This T cell receptor beta chain was documented in a study of cytomegalovirus exposure and HLA in healthy donors. The overall study: Unique TCR beta sequences numbering approximately 120 million came from about 180 million T cells in an earlier analysis. Study findings and constraints: The study flagged about 150 TCR beta chains as cytomegalovirus-associated.

PCR employed 60 Vbeta and 13 Jbeta primers. TCRdb's table, derived via immunoSEQ multiplex PCR, lists solely in-frame clones and lacks some. The sample lists 150,000 to 200,000 clones, more than 75% occurring once. As for the donors, each was a healthy bone marrow donor. As concerns this clone: Its specificity is unknown.

Germline V gene sequence: CDR1 SGHVS, CDR2 FNYEAQ. CDR3 length equals 12 residues. Trimming removed 9 bases from V and 4 bases from J; junction bases left unmatched: 6. The chain recombines TRBV7-6 with TRBJ2-7, with 7 bases identical to TRBD2. The sequenced sample consisted of PBMCs. The sequence was collected from a woman younger than 45 in good health and CMV-seropositive. The DNA for the CDR3 is TGTGCCAGTTCTGGGGGGGGTTACGAGCAGTACTTC. Translated, it gives CASSGGGYEQYF.